The 26 T cell receptor beta chains below come from one sample, sequenced in a study of Graves' ophthalmopathy and Graves' hyperthyroidism. Amplification of the TCR beta CDR3 regions used RNA transcripts (as template). RT-PCR with HTBI primers came first, then second-round multiplex PCR. Each CDR3 protein is one row after TCRdb ran MiXCR on the multiplex PCR reads. The profile shows about 1.1 million distinct CDR3 sequences, less than 45% of them singletons. Sequencing used peripheral blood or thyroid tissue (not recorded which). These receptors were taken from an adult man with Graves' hyperthyroidism.

At least ten counts were recorded for this clonotype. The rearrangement links TRBV7-9 to TRBJ1-1; D uncertain. Deletions cut 5 bases from V and 6 bases from J, with 13 bases between. CDR3 length equals 13 residues. Germline lookup yields CDR1 SEHNR and CDR2 FQNEAQ (reference sequence). DNA for the CDR3: TGTGCCAGCAGCCAATTAAGAAGTGCTGAAGCTTTCTTT. Protein product: CASSQLRSAEAFF. Looking up the rest from reference TRBV7-9 and TRBJ1-1 gives the full variable domain: DTGVSQNPRHKITKRGQNVTFRCDPISEHNRLYWYRQTLGQGPEFLTYFQNEAQLEKSRLLSDRFSAERPKGSFSTLEIQRTEQGDSAMYLCASSQLRSAEAFFGQGTRLTVV.

The rearrangement uses TRBV30 and TRBJ1-1; no definite D call. The germline V gene has CDR1 GTSNPN and CDR2 SVGIG (reference sequence). Trimming removed 1 base at V and 0 bases at J, with 6 bases between. This CDR3 spans 13 amino acids. CDR3 residues: CAWSASMNTEAFF. Written as DNA, the CDR3 is TGTGCCTGGAGTGCCAGTATGAACACTGAAGCTTTCTTT.

V gene TRBV20-1 combines with J gene TRBJ2-2, with D perhaps being TRBD1 or TRBD2 (6 bases each). Looked up from germline, CDR1 is DFQATT and CDR2 is SNEGSKA (reference sequence). V dropped 6 bases and J dropped 0 bases, with 14 bases sitting between them. The CDR3 totals 15 residues. The CDR3 protein is CSAFKEGANTGELFF. The CDR3 coding sequence is TGCAGTGCATTTAAGGAGGGGGCGAACACCGGGGAGCTGTTTTTT.

In its sample, this clonotype was seen many times. The gene calls are TRBV2 and TRBJ1-5; tentatively, D is TRBD1 (5 bases). Trimming removed 6 bases at V and 1 base at J, with 13 bases between. The CDR3 is 15 residues long. The germline gives CDR1 SNHLY, CDR2 FYNNEI. CDR3 bases: TGTGCCAGCAGCTCGGGGCCAGTCAGCAATCAGCCCCAGCATTTT. Its translation: CASSSGPVSNQPQHF.

Notes on this clonotype: A read error is possible here, since a much larger clone lies one base away. This chain links TRBV7-8 with TRBJ2-7; D gene ambiguous. The V end was cut by 6 bases, the J end by 4 bases, with 19 bases between. Germline V lookup: CDR1 SGHVS, CDR2 FQNEAQ. The CDR3 is made up of 15 amino acids. CDR3 nucleotides: TGTGCCAGCAGGGAAGCTCTGGGCTACCGATACGAGCAGTACTTC. It is translated as CASREALGYRYEQYF.

The rearrangement links TRBV12-3 or TRBV12-4 to TRBJ1-5; D not resolved. Deletions cut 5 bases from V and 5 bases from J, with 10 bases between. The CDR3 runs 13 residues. Here the CDR3 reads CASSEASYQPQHF. CDR3 nucleotides: TGTGCCAGCAGTGAAGCGTCATATCAGCCCCAGCATTTT.

This clonotype was seen ten or more times. The V call is TRBV25-1, the J call TRBJ2-7; D is possibly TRBD2 (7 bases). Germline V lookup: CDR1 MGHDK, CDR2 SYGVNS. The ends were cut back, 6 bases at V and 4 bases at J, with 16 bases in the middle. The CDR3 is 14 residues long. CDR3 amino acids: CASRSTGRGYEQYF. The CDR3, as DNA: TGTGCCAGCAGGTCAACAGGGAGGGGATACGAGCAGTACTTC.

This clonotype appeared many times. The rearrangement joins TRBV7-2 to TRBJ1-4; 8 positions match TRBD1. Germline lookup yields CDR1 SGHTA and CDR2 FQGNSA. The CDR3 extends over 15 amino acids. J gave up 7 bases and V 5 bases, and 9 bases lay outside the gene matches. The CDR3 loop reads CASSRQDRGGEKLFF. In nucleotides, the CDR3 is TGTGCCAGCAGCCGACAAGACAGGGGTGGTGAAAAACTGTTTTTT.

A word on this clonotype: Possible read error: a much larger clone is one base away. The V and J genes are TRBV7-9 and TRBJ2-7; D is undetermined. There are 13 residues in the CDR3. The germline CDR1 and CDR2 sequences are SEHNR and FQNEAQ (reference sequence). The CDR3 sequence: CAGSLREPYEQYF. The CDR3 DNA reads TGTGCCGGCAGCCTGAGAGAACCCTACGAGCAGTACTTC. Drawing the rest from reference TRBV7-9 and TRBJ2-7, the complete variable domain is DTGVSQNPRHKITKRGQNVTFRCDPISEHNRLYWYRQTLGQGPEFLTYFQNEAQLEKSRLLSDRFSAERPKGSFSTLEIQRTEQGDSAMYLCAGSLREPYEQYFGPGTRLTVT.

This clonotype was picked up a small number of times. The V and J genes are TRBV19 and TRBJ1-5; D remains ambiguous. The CDR3 contains 15 residues. CDR1 and CDR2 from the germline V gene are LNHDA and SQIVND (reference sequence). Trimming stripped 3 bases from V and 2 bases from J, with 11 bases between. The CDR3 is CASSIIFGGNQPQHF. CDR3 DNA sequence: TGTGCCAGTAGTATTATATTCGGGGGCAATCAGCCCCAGCATTTT. The full variable domain, completed using reference TRBV19 and TRBJ1-5, is DGGITQSPKYLFRKEGQNVTLSCEQNLNHDAMYWYRQDPGQGLRLIYYSQIVNDFQKGDIAEGYSVSREKKESFPLTVTSAQKNPTAFYLCASSIIFGGNQPQHFGDGTRLSIL.

V usage is TRBV29-1 and J usage is TRBJ1-1; 9 positions match TRBD1. Germline V gives CDR1 SQVTM, CDR2 ANQGSEA. V gave up 3 bases and J gave up 4 bases; unmatched junction bases: 12. The CDR3 totals 16 residues. CDR3 amino acids: CSVEGGGDRAGTEAFF. Written as DNA, the CDR3 is TGCAGCGTTGAGGGCGGGGGGGACAGGGCTGGCACTGAAGCTTTCTTT.

This clonotype was seen only a few times. The chain is built from TRBV7-8 and TRBJ1-1, with no clear D. With 2 bases removed from V and 2 bases from J, the gap between germline ends came to 12 bases. The CDR3 contains 15 residues. Germline V gene data show CDR1 as SGHVS and CDR2 as FQNEAQ. DNA of the CDR3: TGTGCCAGCAGCTTAAGTATCGGGGATAACACTGAAGCTTTCTTT. As protein: CASSLSIGDNTEAFF.

This clonotype was recorded at least ten times. The chain carries TRBV7-2 and TRBJ2-2; the D is unclear. The CDR3 has 15 amino acids. V was pared by 0 bases and J by 8 bases, with 13 bases between. Germline CDR1 is SGHTA and CDR2 is FQGNSA. DNA for the CDR3: TGTGCCAGCAGCTTAGCGAATCTGCCGGTTGGGGAGCTGTTTTTT. This sequence encodes CASSLANLPVGELFF.

This chain connects TRBV5-6 to TRBJ2-5; 8 bases match TRBD1. Germline trimming cut 4 bases from V and 5 bases from J; bases unmatched to any gene: 10. This CDR3 comprises 15 residues. The V gene's germline CDR1 is SGHDT and CDR2 YYEEEE. This CDR3 reads CASSPRQGALETQYF. The CDR3 DNA sequence: TGTGCCAGCAGCCCCAGGCAGGGGGCACTGGAGACCCAGTACTTC.

This clonotype occurred many times. The chain recombines TRBV6-5 with TRBJ1-1; a weak D match, TRBD1 (5 bases). The CDR3 has 14 residues. The germline V and J ends were trimmed by 6 bases and 0 bases, with 11 bases remaining between them. Germline CDR1 MNHEY, CDR2 SVGAGI. The CDR3 reads CASRSTVMNTEAFF. The CDR3 coding sequence is TGTGCCAGCAGGTCGACAGTCATGAACACTGAAGCTTTCTTT.

This clonotype was picked up many times. The chain is built from TRBV15 and TRBJ2-2, with 8 bases that match TRBD1. CDR3 size: 16 residues. The V segment lost 3 bases and the J segment 2 bases; nucleotides outside the gene matches: 5. Germline V lookup: CDR1 LNHNV, CDR2 YYDKDF (reference sequence). CDR3: CATSSGQGLNTGELFF. The CDR3 DNA is TGTGCCACCAGCAGTGGACAGGGCCTAAACACCGGGGAGCTGTTTTTT.

This clonotype is a singleton in its sample. This could be a read error, since a much larger clone is one nucleotide away. The rearrangement uses TRBV2 and TRBJ1-4; 7 nucleotides match TRBD1. Germline V gene data show CDR1 as SNHLY and CDR2 as FYNNEI. The trim removed 6 bases at V and 6 bases at J, leaving 7 bases unmatched. The CDR3 covers 14 residues. CDR3 residues: CASRAGTEDEKLFF. CDR3 coding DNA: TGTGCCAGCAGGGCCGGGACAGAGGATGAAAAACTGTTTTTT. Variable domain in full (rest from reference TRBV2 and TRBJ1-4): EPEVTQTPSHQVTQMGQEVILRCVPISNHLYFYWYRQILGQKVEFLVSFYNNEISEKSEIFDDQFSVERPDGSNFTLKIRSTKLEDSAMYFCASRAGTEDEKLFFGSGTQLSVL.

This clonotype has at least ten counts. The V gene is TRBV9, the J gene TRBJ1-3; D gene ambiguous. The CDR3 extends over 13 amino acids. Germline V lookup: CDR1 SGDLS, CDR2 YYNGEE. V was cut by 0 bases and J by 2 bases, with 3 bases left in between. CDR3 bases: TGTGCCAGCAGCGTAGCTACTGGAAACACCATATATTTT. Residues: CASSVATGNTIYF.

This clonotype came up a few times. The rearrangement joins TRBV4-3 to TRBJ1-2, with D hard to call. The CDR3 loop spans 15 amino acids. The V end lost 1 base, the J end lost 4 bases, and 13 bases lay between the germline ends. CDR1 is LGHNA and CDR2 is YSLEER in the germline V gene. CDR3 sequence reads: CASSQGSAGVYGYTF. The CDR3 region has the DNA TGCGCCAGCAGCCAAGGCTCGGCGGGAGTCTATGGCTACACCTTC.

The chain joins TRBV12-3 or TRBV12-4 to TRBJ1-1, with D possibly matching TRBD1 (6 bases). V gave up 6 bases and J gave up 1 base, with 18 bases separating them. This CDR3 is built from 16 residues. The CDR3 region has the DNA TGTGCCAGCAGGCCCAGAAACAGGGCTGAGAACACTGAAGCTTTCTTT. Amino acids: CASRPRNRAENTEAFF.

This clonotype was counted once. The chain recombines TRBV2 with TRBJ2-5; 8 bases map to TRBD1. There are 16 residues in the CDR3. The V gene end was trimmed by 6 bases and the J gene end by 5 bases; junction bases not matched to a gene: 14. From germline, CDR1 is SNHLY and CDR2 FYNNEI. CDR3 sequence (DNA): TGTGCCAGCAGCCATGTCGGGCAGGGGGCCTTGGAGACCCAGTACTTC. Translated: CASSHVGQGALETQYF.

To note about this clonotype: At one end the junction does not follow the germline gene, possibly because of a read error. The rearrangement uses TRBV4-1 and TRBJ1-5; TRBD1 might be the D (6 bases). Germline CDR1 MGHRA, CDR2 YSYEKL. CDR3 length: 16 amino acids. This CDR3 reads CAGSQTPGGGDQPQHF. The CDR3, as DNA: TGCGCCGGCAGCCAGACCCCGGGAGGGGGTGATCAGCCCCAGCATTTT.

The chain employs TRBV7-8 and TRBJ2-7; 7 positions match TRBD1. CDR1 and CDR2 (germline): SGHVS, FQNEAQ. This CDR3 contains 18 residues. V lost 8 bases to trimming and J lost 0 bases; unmatched junction nucleotides: 19. The CDR3 DNA reads as TGTGCCAGCGGCCCAACAACAGGACAAGGGGGCTTCTCCTACGAGCAGTACTTC. The encoded protein is CASGPTTGQGGFSYEQYF.

To note about this clonotype: A read error may account for a junction end that differs from germline. This chain joins TRBV29-1 and TRBJ1-2; unclear D gene. This CDR3 spans 11 amino acids. Germline CDR1 is SQVTM and CDR2 is ANQGSEA. CDR3 nucleotide sequence: TGCAGCGTCCTATTGAGAGGGTGGATGAGCTTC. Encoded protein: CSVLLRGWMSF.

This clonotype has ten or more counts. This rearrangement joins TRBV5-1 to TRBJ1-5; TRBD1 matches at 10 bases. The CDR3 is 14 residues long. Germline-derived CDR1 and CDR2 are SGHRS and YFSETQ. Losses at the gene ends were 4 bases for V and 7 bases for J; bases not matched to a gene: 5. CDR3 sequence (DNA): TGCGCCAGCAGCGATGGACAGGGGGGGCAGCCCCAGCATTTT. Protein: CASSDGQGGQPQHF.

This sequence joins TRBV7-9 and TRBJ1-1; tentatively, D is TRBD1 (5 bases). Germline-derived CDR1 and CDR2 are SEHNR and FQNEAQ (reference sequence). Trimming stripped 5 bases from V and 11 bases from J, with 18 bases between. This CDR3 comprises 13 residues. CDR3: CASSPRDRSSAFF. The CDR3 DNA reads as TGTGCCAGCAGCCCCCGGGACCGAAGCTCGGCTTTCTTT.